A single sample is the source of the 24 T cell receptor beta chains below, sequenced in a study of blood T cell repertoires in COVID-19. The protocol was immunoSEQ multiplex PCR, while the TCRdb copy is restricted to in-frame clones and leaves out a portion. The sample has 210,000 or so clones, roughly 80% seen once. Sequencing was done on a sample of peripheral blood. The source is a woman at least 80 years old with acute or convalescent COVID-19.

This chain joins TRBV5-4 and TRBJ1-2; D is possibly TRBD1 (5 bases). There are 13 residues in the CDR3. Germline assignment: CDR1 SGHNT and CDR2 YYREEE (reference sequence). V lost 1 base, J lost 4 bases, and 8 bases lay in between. This CDR3 reads CASSLRQFYGYTF. The CDR3 DNA is TGTGCCAGCAGCTTGAGACAGTTCTATGGCTACACCTTC.

The chain links TRBV6-6 to TRBJ2-7; 9 nucleotides align to TRBD1. Germline CDR1 reads MNHNY; CDR2 reads SVGAGI (reference sequence). The CDR3 extends over 15 amino acids. Trimming cost V 0 bases and J 2 bases; bases outside gene matches: 2. This CDR3 reads CASSYSDRGPYEQYF. CDR3 DNA: TGTGCCAGCAGTTACTCGGACAGGGGACCCTACGAGCAGTACTTC.

This clone was seen just once. Written as DNA, the CDR3 is TGTGCCAGCAGGGGGACACACCAAGGTGAAAAACTGTTTTTT. This gives the protein CASRGTHQGEKLFF. The chain joins TRBV25-1 to TRBJ1-4, with D perhaps matching TRBD1 (6 bases). This CDR3 has 14 amino acids. Looked up from germline, CDR1 is MGHDK and CDR2 is SYGVNS. The germline V and J ends were trimmed by 6 bases and 7 bases, with 15 bases remaining between them.

This clone was detected once. The same CDR3 is also encoded by other DNA sequences in this sample. The V gene is TRBV5-1, the J gene TRBJ1-1; 7 bases align to TRBD1. The CDR3 is made up of 14 amino acids. CDR1 and CDR2 from the germline V gene are SGHRS and YFSETQ. V lost 1 base to trimming and J lost 3 bases; unmatched junction nucleotides: 3. CDR3 region: CASSLRQGDTEAFF. The CDR3 bases are TGCGCCAGCAGCTTGAGACAGGGTGACACTGAAGCTTTCTTT.

A note on this clone: Other nucleotide sequences in the sample specify the same CDR3. The CDR3 loop reads CASSRTGGNSNQPQHF. The CDR3 DNA reads TGTGCCAGCAGTAGGACAGGGGGTAATAGCAATCAGCCCCAGCATTTT. This sequence joins TRBV2 and TRBJ1-5, with TRBD1 identical over 10 bases. This CDR3 is built from 16 residues. Germline CDR1 reads SNHLY; CDR2 reads FYNNEI. V dropped 5 bases and J dropped 0; count of bases not matched to a gene: 4. Supplemented by reference TRBV2 and TRBJ1-5, the full variable domain reads EPEVTQTPSHQVTQMGQEVILRCVPISNHLYFYWYRQILGQKVEFLVSFYNNEISEKSEIFDDQFSVERPDGSNFTLKIRSTKLEDSAMYFCASSRTGGNSNQPQHFGDGTRLSIL.

The gene calls are TRBV30 and TRBJ1-5; 9 bases align to TRBD1. CDR1 GTSNPN and CDR2 SVGIG come from the germline V gene (reference sequence). V gave up 3 bases and J gave up 7 bases; unmatched junction bases: 4. The CDR3 extends over 13 amino acids. DNA of the CDR3: TGTGCCTGGAGCCCGGACAGGGGCCAGCCCCAGCATTTT. This encodes CAWSPDRGQPQHF.

The CDR3 protein is CASSLSGLASITDTQYF. CDR3 bases: TGTGCCAGCAGCTTATCGGGACTAGCGTCGATAACAGATACGCAGTATTTT. The gene calls are TRBV7-3 and TRBJ2-3; the match to TRBD2 covers 10 bases. Trimming removed 2 bases from V and 3 bases from J; junction bases left unmatched: 8. The CDR3 has 17 residues. The V gene's germline CDR1 is SGHTA and CDR2 FQGTGA.

This chain joins TRBV30 and TRBJ1-1; D is unresolved. Germline-derived CDR1 and CDR2 are GTSNPN and SVGIG (reference sequence). With 1 base removed from V and 1 base from J, the gap between germline ends came to 7 bases. CDR3 length equals 13 residues. The CDR3 region has the DNA TGTGCCTGGAGTGGCCGGGAGAACACTGAAGCTTTCTTT. This encodes CAWSGRENTEAFF.

This rearrangement joins TRBV14 to TRBJ1-1; tentative D call: TRBD1 (6 bases). The CDR3 is 15 amino acids. Germline CDR1 and CDR2: SGHDN and FVKESK. Between the trimmed V and J ends, which lost 3 bases and 4 bases, there was a span of 15 bases. CDR3 sequence: CASSHIGLGGTEAFF. CDR3 nucleotide sequence: TGTGCCAGCAGCCACATTGGTTTAGGGGGCACTGAAGCTTTCTTT.

The V gene is TRBV28, the J gene TRBJ2-2; TRBD2 matches 11 bases. This CDR3 has 14 residues. Germline-derived CDR1 and CDR2 are MDHEN and SYDVKM. The CDR3 protein is CGTGVAGGTGELFF. DNA for the CDR3: TGTGGAACCGGAGTAGCGGGAGGGACCGGGGAGCTGTTTTTT.

In this sample, this clone turned up a few times. The chain has TRBV7-9 and TRBJ2-1; TRBD2 matches at 8 bases. The CDR3 length is 16 residues. The ends lost 5 bases at V and 6 bases at J; junction bases unmatched: 12. In germline, CDR1 is SEHNR, CDR2 FQNEAQ (reference sequence). The CDR3, as DNA: TGTGCCAGCAGCGTCGGGGGGGCCTCTCTCGGCAATGAGCAGTTCTTC. This sequence encodes CASSVGGASLGNEQFF.

V gene TRBV29-1 combines with J gene TRBJ2-1, with TRBD2 matching over 16 bases. V shed 7 bases, J shed 1 base, and the junction held 7 bases outside the gene matches. The germline V gene has CDR1 SQVTM and CDR2 ANQGSEA. This CDR3 region has 17 residues. CDR3 nucleotide sequence: TGCAGCGGCTCCGGGACTAGCGGGGGGGCATCCTACAATGAGCAGTTCTTC. This codes for CSGSGTSGGASYNEQFF.

This clone was picked up one time. V and J are TRBV3-1 (or the pseudogene TRBV3-2) and TRBJ1-2; 8 bases are shared with TRBD1. Looked up from germline, CDR1 is LGHDT and CDR2 is YNNKEL (reference sequence). The CDR3 extends over 13 amino acids. V shed 6 bases, J shed 7 bases, and the junction held 7 bases outside the gene matches. CDR3 in amino acids: CASSETGDGGYTF. The CDR3 nucleotides are TGTGCCAGCAGTGAGACAGGGGATGGTGGCTACACCTTC.

V is TRBV2 and J is TRBJ1-4; 7 bases are shared with TRBD1. From germline, CDR1 is SNHLY and CDR2 FYNNEI. The junction had 1 base not matched to a gene; V was cut back by 0 bases and J by 6 bases. The CDR3 covers 14 residues. In nucleotides, the CDR3 is TGTGCCAGCAGTGAAGCAGGGGGCGATGAAAAACTGTTTTTT. This encodes CASSEAGGDEKLFF.

Many counts were recorded for this clone. This chain uses TRBV5-4 with TRBJ2-7, with TRBD2 matching 12 bases. The CDR3 runs 16 residues. From germline, CDR1 is SGHNT and CDR2 YYREEE (reference sequence). J lost 4 bases, V lost 0 bases, and 5 bases had no gene match. The CDR3 DNA is TGTGCCAGCAGCTTGGGACCGACTAGCGGGAGTTACGAGCAGTACTTC. Translation: CASSLGPTSGSYEQYF.

This chain joins TRBV5-1 and TRBJ1-2; possible D gene TRBD1, 6 bases. Between the trimmed V and J ends, which lost 0 bases and 1 base, there was a span of 7 bases. The germline CDR1 and CDR2 sequences are SGHRS and YFSETQ. The CDR3 loop spans 14 amino acids. The CDR3 sequence is CASSLEQGNYGYTF. DNA of the CDR3: TGCGCCAGCAGCTTGGAACAGGGTAACTATGGCTACACCTTC.

The rearrangement uses TRBV9 and TRBJ2-7; the match to TRBD1 covers 7 bases. V lost 3 bases and J lost 2; bases outside the gene matches: 5. The CDR3 covers 14 residues. The V gene's germline CDR1 is SGDLS and CDR2 YYNGEE. The CDR3 coding sequence is TGTGCCAGCAGCGACCGGGACAGCACCTACGAGCAGTACTTC. Residues: CASSDRDSTYEQYF.

The chain links TRBV27 to TRBJ1-1; 9 bases align to TRBD1. The V segment lost 5 bases and the J segment 7 bases; nucleotides outside the gene matches: 11. This CDR3 comprises 15 residues. Germline assignment: CDR1 MNHEY and CDR2 SMNVEV (reference sequence). CDR3 in amino acids: CASSSPGTGSVEAFF. CDR3 DNA sequence: TGTGCCAGCAGTAGTCCCGGGACAGGGTCGGTTGAAGCTTTCTTT.

This chain connects TRBV9 to TRBJ2-3; 8 nucleotides line up with TRBD1. Trimming took 0 bases from V and 4 from J; bases not matched to a gene: 4. From germline, CDR1 is SGDLS and CDR2 YYNGEE. This CDR3 spans 15 amino acids. DNA for the CDR3: TGTGCCAGCAGCGTAGAGGCAGGGGGCCCAGATACGCAGTATTTT. It yields the protein CASSVEAGGPDTQYF.

The chain employs TRBV24-1 and TRBJ1-2, with 7 bases that match TRBD1. With V trimmed by 4 bases and J by 2 bases, 3 bases remained unmatched. The CDR3 loop spans 14 amino acids. Germline CDR1 KGHDR, CDR2 SFDVKD. The CDR3 here is CATSDSGQNYGYTF. Written as DNA, the CDR3 is TGTGCCACCAGTGACTCGGGACAGAACTATGGCTACACCTTC.

The chain has TRBV7-3 and TRBJ2-3; tentatively, D is TRBD2 (5 bases). V dropped 3 bases and J dropped 3 bases, with 13 bases sitting between them. The CDR3 has 15 residues. Germline lookup yields CDR1 SGHTA and CDR2 FQGTGA. The CDR3 coding sequence is TGTGCCAGCAGCTTCGGGAACGGTGGGACAGATACGCAGTATTTT. Its protein is CASSFGNGGTDTQYF.

V gene TRBV7-3 combines with J gene TRBJ2-2, with D possibly TRBD2 on 5 matching bases. The CDR3 totals 16 residues. Trimming removed 5 bases from V and 4 bases from J, with 17 bases in between. Germline-derived CDR1 and CDR2 are SGHTA and FQGTGA. CDR3 sequence (DNA): TGTGCCAGCAGCCTAAGTACCCTAGCAAGCACCGGGGAGCTGTTTTTT. Translation gives CASSLSTLASTGELFF.

The chain combines TRBV5-8 with TRBJ1-5; weak D call: TRBD1 (6 bases). Germline assignment: CDR1 SGHTS and CDR2 YDEGEE. This CDR3 region has 16 residues. The V gene lost 4 bases and the J gene lost 1 base, with 15 bases spanning the gap. The CDR3 is CASSPPQGRSNQPQHF. CDR3 sequence (DNA): TGTGCCAGCAGCCCACCACAGGGAAGGAGCAATCAGCCCCAGCATTTT.

The chain is built from TRBV27 and TRBJ1-2, with D possibly matching TRBD1 (6 bases). V lost 3 bases to trimming and J lost 4 bases, with 21 bases between them. The CDR3 is 17 amino acids. CDR1 is MNHEY and CDR2 is SMNVEV in the germline V gene (reference sequence). The CDR3 protein is CASSFIGGARISYGYTF. The CDR3 bases are TGTGCCAGCAGTTTTATCGGGGGGGCTAGAATAAGCTATGGCTACACCTTC.